A single sample gave rise to the 10 T cell receptor beta chains below, sequenced in a study of blood T cell repertoires in COVID-19. Libraries were prepared by immunoSEQ multiplex PCR; TCRdb keeps only in-frame clonotypes and omits some of them. Of some 200,000 clones listed, roughly 90% are singletons. Sequenced sample: PBMCs or T cells enriched from blood (not recorded which). The receptors were gathered from a woman in her 30s who had recovered from COVID-19.

The chain is built from TRBV5-1 and TRBJ2-1; 12 nucleotides match TRBD1. This CDR3 has 18 residues. V shed 2 bases and J 6 bases; nucleotides not matched to a gene: 12. Germline CDR1 and CDR2: SGHRS and YFSETQ. The CDR3 bases are TGCGCCAGCAGCTTACGCGGGGGGACAGGGGGCCGGTCCAATGAGCAGTTCTTC. Translated, it gives CASSLRGGTGGRSNEQFF.

The rearrangement uses TRBV6-6 and TRBJ2-7, with 7 positions matching TRBD1. The CDR3 contains 14 residues. V lost 4 bases and J lost 3; bases outside the gene matches: 6. Looked up from germline, CDR1 is MNHNY and CDR2 is SVGAGI (reference sequence). CDR3 DNA sequence: TGTGCCAGCAGTTCGACAGGGTCGCGCTACGAGCAGTACTTC. Amino acid sequence: CASSSTGSRYEQYF.

V and J are TRBV10-3 and TRBJ2-7, with a tentative D call TRBD1 (5 bases). Trimming took 3 bases from V and 1 from J, leaving 10 bases between them. This CDR3 has 14 amino acids. The germline V gene has CDR1 ENHRY and CDR2 SYGVKD. In DNA form, the CDR3 reads TGTGCCATCAGTGATGACAGTTTATCCTACGAGCAGTACTTC. Amino acid sequence: CAISDDSLSYEQYF.

The chain combines TRBV7-6 with TRBJ2-1, with 8 bases lining up with TRBD2. V trimming: 6 bases; J trimming: 5 bases; junction bases outside the gene matches: 9. Germline CDR1 reads SGHVS; CDR2 reads FNYEAQ. The CDR3 has 15 residues. The CDR3 DNA sequence: TGTGCCAGCAGTATCCGGTTTAGCGGGGACAATGAGCAGTTCTTC. As protein: CASSIRFSGDNEQFF.

This CDR3 is CASSLEASSYNEQFF. Here the CDR3 DNA reads TGTGCCAGCAGCTTAGAGGCAAGCTCCTACAATGAGCAGTTCTTC. The V call is TRBV11-2, the J call TRBJ2-1; no reliable D call. Germline V lookup: CDR1 SGHAT, CDR2 FQNNGV. V was shortened by 0 bases and J by 0 bases, with 6 bases between the two germline ends. CDR3 size: 15 residues.

V and J are TRBV10-1 and TRBJ1-3, with D hard to call. The CDR3 extends over 16 amino acids. Germline CDR1 and CDR2: WNHNN and SYGVQD (reference sequence). Trimming shortened V by 6 bases and J by 0 bases, and 15 bases separated the two germline ends. The CDR3 sequence is CASRVMEASSGNTIYF. CDR3 bases: TGCGCCAGCAGGGTTATGGAGGCAAGCTCTGGAAACACCATATATTTT.

The rearrangement joins TRBV6-4 to TRBJ2-5; 9 nucleotides align to TRBD2. Germline loops: CDR1 MRHNA, CDR2 SNTAGT. Trimming cost V 11 bases and J 4 bases; bases outside gene matches: 20. The CDR3 runs to 17 residues. CDR3 coding DNA: TGTGCCCGAACTCAGGAAGCGGGGGGCTCCCGGGGAGAGACCCAGTACTTC. Translated: CARTQEAGGSRGETQYF.

V is TRBV11-2 and J is TRBJ2-7; 9 bases are shared with TRBD1. Germline loops: CDR1 SGHAT, CDR2 FQNNGV. The CDR3 consists of 15 residues. V lost 2 bases, J lost 5 bases, and 7 bases stayed unmatched. CDR3 sequence (DNA): TGTGCCAGCAGCTTACTGGGGGGACAGGGAAACGAGCAGTACTTC. This sequence encodes CASSLLGGQGNEQYF.

The J gene is TRBJ2-3, the V gene TRBV27, with 7 bases aligning to TRBD1. The CDR3 loop spans 16 amino acids. V lost 4 bases to trimming and J lost 2 bases; unmatched junction nucleotides: 9. CDR1 and CDR2 from the germline V gene are MNHEY and SMNVEV (reference sequence). Here the CDR3 reads CASSSEGATATDTQYF. The DNA for the CDR3 is TGTGCCAGCAGTTCAGAGGGGGCTACGGCCACAGATACGCAGTATTTT.

This chain links TRBV7-6 with TRBJ2-1; 7 bases agree with TRBD1. CDR1 SGHVS and CDR2 FNYEAQ come from the germline V gene. CDR3 length equals 16 residues. V gave up 5 bases and J gave up 2 bases; unmatched junction bases: 9. In nucleotides, the CDR3 is TGTGCCAGCAGCCGAGGGGGCCCGGAGGCCTACAATGAGCAGTTCTTC. Its translation: CASSRGGPEAYNEQFF.